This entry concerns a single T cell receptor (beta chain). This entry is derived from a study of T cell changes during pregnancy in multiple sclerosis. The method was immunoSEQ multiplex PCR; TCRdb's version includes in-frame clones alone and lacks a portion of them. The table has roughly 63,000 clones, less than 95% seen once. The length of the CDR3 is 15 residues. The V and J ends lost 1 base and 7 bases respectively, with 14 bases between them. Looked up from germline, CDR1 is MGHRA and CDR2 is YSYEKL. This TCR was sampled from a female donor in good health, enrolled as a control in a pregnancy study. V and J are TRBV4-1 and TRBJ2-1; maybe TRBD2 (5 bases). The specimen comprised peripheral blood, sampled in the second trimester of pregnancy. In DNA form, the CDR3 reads TGCGCCAGCAGCCAAGCACTAGACCGGAGGAATGAGCAGTTCTTC. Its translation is CASSQALDRRNEQFF.